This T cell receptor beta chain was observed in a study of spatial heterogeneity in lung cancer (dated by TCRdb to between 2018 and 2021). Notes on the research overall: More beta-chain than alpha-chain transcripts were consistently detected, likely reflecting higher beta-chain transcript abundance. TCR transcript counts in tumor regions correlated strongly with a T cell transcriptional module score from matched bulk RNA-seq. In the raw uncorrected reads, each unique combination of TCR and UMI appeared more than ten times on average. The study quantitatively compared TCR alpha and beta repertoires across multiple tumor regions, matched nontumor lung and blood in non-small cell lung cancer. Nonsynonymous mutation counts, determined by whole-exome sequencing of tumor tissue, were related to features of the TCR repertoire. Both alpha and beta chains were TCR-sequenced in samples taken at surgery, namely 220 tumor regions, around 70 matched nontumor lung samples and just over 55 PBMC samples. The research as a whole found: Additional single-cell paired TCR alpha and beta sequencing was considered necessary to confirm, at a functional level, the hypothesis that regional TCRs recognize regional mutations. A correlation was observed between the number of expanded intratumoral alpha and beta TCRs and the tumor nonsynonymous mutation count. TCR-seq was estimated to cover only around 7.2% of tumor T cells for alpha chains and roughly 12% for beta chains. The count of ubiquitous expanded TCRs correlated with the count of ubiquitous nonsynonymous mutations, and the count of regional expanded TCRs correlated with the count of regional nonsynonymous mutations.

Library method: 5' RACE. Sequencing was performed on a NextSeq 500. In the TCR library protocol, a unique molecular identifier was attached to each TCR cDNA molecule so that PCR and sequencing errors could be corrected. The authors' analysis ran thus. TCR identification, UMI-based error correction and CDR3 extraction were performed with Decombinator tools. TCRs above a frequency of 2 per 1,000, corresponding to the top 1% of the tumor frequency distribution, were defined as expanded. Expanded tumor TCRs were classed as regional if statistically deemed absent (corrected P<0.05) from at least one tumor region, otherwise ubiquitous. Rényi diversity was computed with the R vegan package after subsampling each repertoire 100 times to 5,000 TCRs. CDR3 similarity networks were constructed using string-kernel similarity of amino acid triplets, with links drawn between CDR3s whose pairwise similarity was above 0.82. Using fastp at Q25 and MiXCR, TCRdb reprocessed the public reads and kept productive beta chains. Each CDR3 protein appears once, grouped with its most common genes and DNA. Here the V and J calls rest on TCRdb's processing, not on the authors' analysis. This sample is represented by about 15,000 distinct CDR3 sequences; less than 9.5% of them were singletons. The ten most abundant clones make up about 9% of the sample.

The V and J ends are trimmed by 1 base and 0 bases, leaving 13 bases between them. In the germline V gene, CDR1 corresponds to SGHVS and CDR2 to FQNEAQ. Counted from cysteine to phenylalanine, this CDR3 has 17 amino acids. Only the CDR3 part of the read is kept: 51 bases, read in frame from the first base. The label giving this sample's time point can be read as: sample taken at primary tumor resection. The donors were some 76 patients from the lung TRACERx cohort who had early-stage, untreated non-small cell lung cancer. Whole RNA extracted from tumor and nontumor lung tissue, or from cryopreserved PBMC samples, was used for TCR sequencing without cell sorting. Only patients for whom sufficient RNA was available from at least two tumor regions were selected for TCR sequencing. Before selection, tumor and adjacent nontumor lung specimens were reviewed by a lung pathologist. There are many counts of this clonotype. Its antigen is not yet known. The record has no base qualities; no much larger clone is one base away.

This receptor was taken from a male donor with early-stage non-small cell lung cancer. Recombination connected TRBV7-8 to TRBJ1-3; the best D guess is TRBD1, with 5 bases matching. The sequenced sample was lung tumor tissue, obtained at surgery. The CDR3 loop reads CASSLVNTGHSGNTIYF. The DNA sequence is TGTGCCAGCAGCTTAGTAAATACAGGCCACTCTGGAAACACCATATATTTT.